This T cell receptor (beta chain) is drawn from a study of blood T cell repertoires in COVID-19. Overall study: Samples representing acute and convalescent COVID-19 were sourced from the United States, Italy and Spain. From T cells, B-cell-depleted T cells, or PBMCs came the material, which was cDNA or gDNA.

TCRdb keeps only in-frame clones here, not all; method: immunoSEQ multiplex PCR. This table holds around 150,000 clones, approximately 80% found once. This CDR3 comprises 14 residues. Looked up from germline, CDR1 is MNHEY and CDR2 is SVGAGI. V was pared by 9 bases and J by 6 bases, with 21 bases between. Individuals aged about 18 to 90 years were recruited from some 26 US areas. Categorization into cohorts depended on clinical history that participants reported. The receptor's source is a middle-aged man who had recovered from COVID-19. The specimen sequenced was PBMCs or T cells enriched from blood (not recorded which). The chain joins TRBV6-5 to TRBJ2-7, with D possibly being TRBD2 (5 bases). The CDR3 reads CARDSGGFAGEQYV. CDR3 coding DNA: TGTGCCAGGGACTCCGGCGGGTTTGCCGGCGAGCAGTACGTC.